A selection of T cell receptor beta chains follows, all from one sample in a study of spatial heterogeneity in lung cancer. TCRdb itself ran the 5' RACE reads through MiXCR, one entry per CDR3 protein. The table lists some 38,000 distinct CDR3 sequences, 6.5% to 9% of them singletons. Source: PBMCs, taken at surgery. These receptors originate from a male donor with early-stage non-small cell lung cancer. The CDR3 runs from the conserved cysteine through the conserved F or W. Fields, in order: CDR3 protein, CDR3 DNA, D gene, V gene, J gene, clone size. A D gene is named only where the DNA matches it firmly. The size field is filled for only some rows; it gives once, few, many or a size class.

CDR3aa: CASTPGRGVNNEQFF
CDR3nt: TGTGCCAGCACCCCCGGGCGGGGGGTTAACAATGAGCAGTTCTTC
d_gene: TRBD2
v_gene: TRBV7-3
j_gene: TRBJ2-1
abundance: few

CDR3aa: CASRPPGWGTDTQYF
CDR3nt: TGTGCCAGCAGGCCCCCGGGGTGGGGCACAGATACGCAGTATTTT
d_gene: NA
v_gene: TRBV6-5
j_gene: TRBJ2-3
abundance: few

CDR3aa: CSAKILIGGYEQYF
CDR3nt: TGCAGTGCTAAAATCTTGATCGGGGGGTACGAGCAGTACTTC
d_gene: TRBD2
v_gene: TRBV20-1
j_gene: TRBJ2-7
abundance: many

CDR3aa: CASSDQRNQETQYF
CDR3nt: TGTGCCAGCAGTGATCAGCGTAACCAAGAGACCCAGTACTTC
d_gene: NA
v_gene: TRBV2
j_gene: TRBJ2-5
abundance: many

CDR3aa: CASSLAEGQATQYF
CDR3nt: TGTGCCAGCAGTTTAGCCGAGGGACAGGCGACCCAGTACTTC
d_gene: TRBD1
v_gene: TRBV12-3/TRBV12-4
j_gene: TRBJ2-5
abundance: NA

CDR3aa: CASSLVTGATDTQYF
CDR3nt: TGCGCCAGCAGCTTGGTCACAGGGGCCACAGATACGCAGTATTTT
d_gene: TRBD1
v_gene: TRBV5-1
j_gene: TRBJ2-3
abundance: many

CDR3aa: CASSVVAGDTRYF
CDR3nt: TGTGCCAGCAGCGTTGTCGCCGGAGATACGCGGTATTTT
d_gene: NA
v_gene: TRBV9
j_gene: TRBJ2-3
abundance: few

CDR3aa: CASSSYYVGNTEAFF
CDR3nt: TGTGCCAGCAGTTCATATTACGTGGGGAACACTGAAGCTTTCTTT
d_gene: NA
v_gene: TRBV27
j_gene: TRBJ1-1
abundance: NA

CDR3aa: CASSMAELNTEAFF
CDR3nt: TGTGCCAGTAGTATGGCCGAACTGAACACTGAAGCTTTCTTT
d_gene: NA
v_gene: TRBV19
j_gene: TRBJ1-1
abundance: few

CDR3aa: CASRNTGPKNIQYF
CDR3nt: TGTGCCAGCAGAAACACCGGGCCGAAAAACATTCAGTACTTC
d_gene: NA
v_gene: TRBV6-5
j_gene: TRBJ2-4
abundance: many

CDR3aa: CASSVVEGKDQPQHF
CDR3nt: TGTGCCAGCAGCGTAGTGGAGGGGAAGGATCAGCCCCAGCATTTT
d_gene: NA
v_gene: TRBV9
j_gene: TRBJ1-5
abundance: few

CDR3aa: CASSLTGGSDTQYF
CDR3nt: TGTGCCAGCAGTTTGACAGGGGGTTCAGATACGCAGTATTTT
d_gene: TRBD1
v_gene: TRBV6-6
j_gene: TRBJ2-3
abundance: few

CDR3aa: CASNLGLGRYEQYF
CDR3nt: TGTGCCAGCAATCTTGGACTAGGGCGCTACGAGCAGTACTTC
d_gene: TRBD2
v_gene: TRBV2
j_gene: TRBJ2-7
abundance: NA

CDR3aa: CASSLGKGGVFNEQYF
CDR3nt: TGTGCCAGCAGCTTAGGTAAAGGGGGTGTTTTCAACGAGCAGTACTTC
d_gene: NA
v_gene: TRBV7-6
j_gene: TRBJ2-7
abundance: many

CDR3aa: CASSHGGLEQYF
CDR3nt: TGTGCCAGCAGCCATGGGGGGCTCGAGCAGTACTTC
d_gene: NA
v_gene: TRBV3-1
j_gene: TRBJ2-7
abundance: many

CDR3aa: CASASYSAPSNQPQHF
CDR3nt: TGTGCCAGCGCCTCCTACAGCGCTCCTAGCAATCAGCCCCAGCATTTT
d_gene: NA
v_gene: TRBV6-2/TRBV6-3
j_gene: TRBJ1-5
abundance: many

CDR3aa: CASSDGVQANTEAFF
CDR3nt: TGCGCCAGCAGCGATGGCGTACAGGCAAACACTGAAGCTTTCTTT
d_gene: NA
v_gene: TRBV5-1
j_gene: TRBJ1-1
abundance: NA

CDR3aa: CASSHWGQNTEAFF
CDR3nt: TGTGCCAGCAGCCATTGGGGACAGAACACTGAAGCTTTCTTT
d_gene: NA
v_gene: TRBV7-2
j_gene: TRBJ1-1
abundance: many

CDR3aa: CASSFLAGPNNSPLHF
CDR3nt: TGTGCCAGCAGCTTTTTGGCAGGCCCTAATAATTCACCCCTCCACTTT
d_gene: NA
v_gene: TRBV11-2
j_gene: TRBJ1-6
abundance: many

CDR3aa: CASSDSGRAGELFF
CDR3nt: TGTGCCAGCAGTGACTCGGGACGGGCCGGGGAGCTGTTTTTT
d_gene: NA
v_gene: TRBV6-4
j_gene: TRBJ2-2
abundance: NA

CDR3aa: CASTMKGVGNQPQHF
CDR3nt: TGTGCCAGCACCATGAAGGGAGTGGGCAATCAGCCCCAGCATTTT
d_gene: NA
v_gene: TRBV12-3/TRBV12-4
j_gene: TRBJ1-5
abundance: medium-sized

CDR3aa: CASSRGTSGGNEQFF
CDR3nt: TGTGCCAGCAGCCGAGGGACTAGCGGGGGTAATGAGCAGTTCTTC
d_gene: TRBD2
v_gene: TRBV3-1
j_gene: TRBJ2-1
abundance: many

CDR3aa: CASSPFGTPGNTIYF
CDR3nt: TGTGCCAGCAGTCCATTTGGGACCCCTGGAAACACCATATATTTT
d_gene: NA
v_gene: TRBV12-3/TRBV12-4
j_gene: TRBJ1-3
abundance: many

CDR3aa: CASSLNVDSGETQYF
CDR3nt: TGTGCCAGCAGCCTAAACGTCGACTCAGGGGAGACCCAGTACTTC
d_gene: NA
v_gene: TRBV11-2
j_gene: TRBJ2-5
abundance: many

CDR3aa: CASSQGFPTVTEAFF
CDR3nt: TGCGCCAGCAGCCAAGGATTTCCGACAGTCACTGAAGCTTTCTTT
d_gene: NA
v_gene: TRBV4-3
j_gene: TRBJ1-1
abundance: many

CDR3aa: CAISELARGEQTQYF
CDR3nt: TGTGCCATCAGTGAGCTAGCTCGCGGGGAGCAGACCCAGTACTTC
d_gene: NA
v_gene: TRBV10-3
j_gene: TRBJ2-5
abundance: many

CDR3aa: CASSLMGRANEQFF
CDR3nt: TGTGCCAGCAGCTTAATGGGGCGGGCCAATGAGCAGTTCTTC
d_gene: NA
v_gene: TRBV7-3
j_gene: TRBJ2-1
abundance: NA

CDR3aa: CASSPDTGGELFF
CDR3nt: TGTGCTAGCAGCCCGGACACTGGCGGGGAGCTGTTTTTT
d_gene: NA
v_gene: TRBV7-7
j_gene: TRBJ2-2
abundance: few

CDR3aa: CASSLQGTHGYTF
CDR3nt: TGTGCCAGCAGCTTACAGGGGACCCATGGCTACACCTTC
d_gene: NA
v_gene: TRBV7-9
j_gene: TRBJ1-2
abundance: many

CDR3aa: CASSQDRGSSYEQYF
CDR3nt: TGCGCCAGCAGCCAAGATCGCGGCTCTTCCTACGAGCAGTACTTC
d_gene: NA
v_gene: TRBV4-3
j_gene: TRBJ2-7
abundance: few

CDR3aa: CASSFPGGAEAFF
CDR3nt: TGTGCCAGCAGTTTTCCCGGGGGGGCTGAAGCTTTCTTT
d_gene: NA
v_gene: TRBV27
j_gene: TRBJ1-1
abundance: many

CDR3aa: CSAAKISEAFF
CDR3nt: TGCAGCGCCGCCAAGATTTCCGAAGCTTTCTTT
d_gene: NA
v_gene: TRBV29-1
j_gene: TRBJ1-1
abundance: many

CDR3aa: CASSETGFPDTQYF
CDR3nt: TGTGCCAGCAGTGAAACGGGGTTCCCAGATACGCAGTATTTT
d_gene: NA
v_gene: TRBV6-1
j_gene: TRBJ2-3
abundance: many

CDR3aa: CAWSGVETQYF
CDR3nt: TGTGCCTGGAGCGGGGTGGAGACCCAGTACTTC
d_gene: NA
v_gene: TRBV30
j_gene: TRBJ2-5
abundance: few

CDR3aa: CASSLAQEKGYTF
CDR3nt: TGTGCCAGCAGCTTAGCTCAGGAGAAGGGCTACACCTTC
d_gene: NA
v_gene: TRBV7-2
j_gene: TRBJ1-2
abundance: few

CDR3aa: CSVDVAGSIPGNTIYF
CDR3nt: TGCAGCGTTGACGTGGCAGGGAGTATACCTGGAAACACCATATATTTT
d_gene: NA
v_gene: TRBV29-1
j_gene: TRBJ1-3
abundance: many

CDR3aa: CSAPSSATEQFF
CDR3nt: TGCAGTGCACCCTCTAGCGCCACGGAGCAGTTCTTC
d_gene: NA
v_gene: TRBV20-1
j_gene: TRBJ2-1
abundance: many

CDR3aa: CASSVRDTQYF
CDR3nt: TGTGCCAGCAGCGTAAGAGATACGCAGTATTTT
d_gene: NA
v_gene: TRBV9
j_gene: TRBJ2-3
abundance: many

CDR3aa: CASRRQGERCFF
CDR3nt: TGTGCCAGCAGGAGACAGGGAGAAAGATGTTTCTTT
d_gene: TRBD1
v_gene: TRBV12-3/TRBV12-4
j_gene: TRBJ1-1
abundance: many

CDR3aa: CASSSGQGDALHF
CDR3nt: TGTGCCAGCAGCTCCGGACAGGGAGACGCCCTCCACTTT
d_gene: TRBD1
v_gene: TRBV11-3
j_gene: TRBJ1-6
abundance: few

CDR3aa: CASSQDQYRGAAGELFF
CDR3nt: TGCGCCAGCAGCCAAGATCAGTACAGGGGGGCCGCCGGGGAGCTGTTTTTT
d_gene: TRBD1
v_gene: TRBV4-3
j_gene: TRBJ2-2
abundance: many

CDR3aa: CASSVGSGTGWNEQFF
CDR3nt: TGTGCCAGCAGCGTAGGTAGTGGGACAGGATGGAATGAGCAGTTCTTC
d_gene: TRBD1
v_gene: TRBV9
j_gene: TRBJ2-1
abundance: many

CDR3aa: CASSFRYTDTQYF
CDR3nt: TGTGCCAGCAGCTTTCGTTACACAGATACGCAGTATTTT
d_gene: NA
v_gene: TRBV5-5
j_gene: TRBJ2-3
abundance: few

CDR3aa: CASSLGNTGTTQYF
CDR3nt: TGTGCCAGCAGCTTAGGAAACACAGGGACCACGCAGTATTTT
d_gene: NA
v_gene: TRBV11-2
j_gene: TRBJ2-3
abundance: few

CDR3aa: CASSQAVGELFF
CDR3nt: TGTGCCAGCAGCCAAGCTGTCGGGGAGCTGTTTTTT
d_gene: NA
v_gene: TRBV3-1
j_gene: TRBJ2-2
abundance: few

CDR3aa: CASRGSSGDNEQFF
CDR3nt: TGCGCCAGCAGAGGAAGTAGCGGGGACAATGAGCAGTTCTTC
d_gene: TRBD2
v_gene: TRBV5-1
j_gene: TRBJ2-1
abundance: many

CDR3aa: CASNRLGPLYNEQFF
CDR3nt: TGTGCCAGCAACCGCCTGGGCCCCCTATACAATGAGCAGTTCTTC
d_gene: NA
v_gene: TRBV12-3/TRBV12-4
j_gene: TRBJ2-1
abundance: few

CDR3aa: CASTESRDSKQFF
CDR3nt: TGTGCCAGCACCGAGTCTAGGGATAGTAAGCAGTTCTTC
d_gene: NA
v_gene: TRBV12-3/TRBV12-4
j_gene: TRBJ2-1
abundance: many